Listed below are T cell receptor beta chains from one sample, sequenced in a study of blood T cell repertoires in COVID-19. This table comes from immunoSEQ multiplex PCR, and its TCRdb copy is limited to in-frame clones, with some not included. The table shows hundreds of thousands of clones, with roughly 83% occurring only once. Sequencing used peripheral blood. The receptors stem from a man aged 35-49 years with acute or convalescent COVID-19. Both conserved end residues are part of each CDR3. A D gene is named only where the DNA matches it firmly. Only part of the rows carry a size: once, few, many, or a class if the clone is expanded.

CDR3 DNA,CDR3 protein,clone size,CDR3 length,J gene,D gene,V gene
TGTGCCAGTAGCCAAAAGGTGGGGGCAGCGCAGTTCTTC,CASSQKVGAAQFF,NA,13,TRBJ2-1,NA,TRBV19
TGTGCCAGCAGGACAGGGGGCGTCGGGGAGCTGTTTTTT,CASRTGGVGELFF,NA,13,TRBJ2-2,TRBD1,TRBV27
TGTGCCAGCAGACTAGCGGGAGAGCAGTATTTT,CASRLAGEQYF,NA,11,TRBJ2-3,TRBD2,TRBV7-2
TGTGCCAGCAGCCATTTAAGGGTCGGGGACACTGAAGCTTTCTTT,CASSHLRVGDTEAFF,few,15,TRBJ1-1,NA,TRBV14
TGTGCCACCAGTTTGGGCGGGGGCACAGATACGCAGTATTTT,CATSLGGGTDTQYF,NA,14,TRBJ2-3,NA,TRBV24-1
TGTGCCAGCAGTTCGGGGGGCGCCCAGGATAACGAAAAACTGTTTTTT,CASSSGGAQDNEKLFF,NA,16,TRBJ1-4,NA,TRBV5-6
TGTGCCAGCAGCCAAGATCGACAGGGTGCATTTAACTATGGCTACACCTTC,CASSQDRQGAFNYGYTF,NA,17,TRBJ1-2,TRBD1,TRBV4-2
TGTGCCAGCAGTGAAGCGAAACTAGCGGGAGGAATCCATGAGCAGTTCTTC,CASSEAKLAGGIHEQFF,NA,17,TRBJ2-1,TRBD2,TRBV6-1
TGTGCCAGCAGCCGAGAACCTTTGGGACAGCAGAACACTGAAGCTTTCTTT,CASSREPLGQQNTEAFF,NA,17,TRBJ1-1,TRBD1,TRBV7-8
TGTGCCAGCAGCCAAGATCTGACAGGGGCCCAGCCCCAGCATTTT,CASSQDLTGAQPQHF,NA,15,TRBJ1-5,TRBD1,TRBV3-1/TRBV3-2
TGTGCCAGCAGCTTGGCCGGTACAGGGGAGGAGACCCAGTACTTC,CASSLAGTGEETQYF,NA,15,TRBJ2-5,TRBD1,TRBV5-8
TGCGCCAGCAGCTTGGGACAGCCGGCCGGGTATGGCTACACCTTC,CASSLGQPAGYGYTF,few,15,TRBJ1-2,NA,TRBV5-1
TGTGCCAGCAGGACTGCAGGGGCCCACGAGCAGTACTTC,CASRTAGAHEQYF,NA,13,TRBJ2-7,NA,TRBV7-9
TGTGCCAGCAGCTTAGATCATAGCGGGAGTTACGAGCAGTACTTC,CASSLDHSGSYEQYF,NA,15,TRBJ2-7,TRBD2,TRBV11-2
TGTGCCAGCAGTTATGGGACTAGCGGGAGTTACGAGCAGTACTTC,CASSYGTSGSYEQYF,NA,15,TRBJ2-7,TRBD2,TRBV6-5